What follows is one T cell receptor beta chain and its context. Its antigen is still unknown. A much larger clone lies a single base off, so this may be a read error. The CDR3 does not close with the conserved phenylalanine or tryptophan, likely indicating a read error. In germline, CDR1 is SGHAT, CDR2 FQNNGV. This CDR3 has 15 amino acids. After removal of 6 bases from V and 0 bases from J, the junction contained 7 bases not matched to a gene. TCRdb re-called the PCR reads through MiXCR, storing one row per CDR3 protein. Here the sample spans about 36,000 distinct CDR3 sequences, approximately 17% being singletons. These data originate in a study of molecular identifiers for immune sequencing clone quantification. Sorted naive CD8 T cells were those defined as CD8+CD4-CCR7+CD45RA+. Study-wide results and limits: Whereas clones above 20 RNA copies held under 1% of naive-cell molecules, they held over 97% of effector molecules. Single-cell amounts of spiked Jurkat TCR RNA were reportedly detectable among fewer than 1.3 million naive cells.

The sequence was obtained from a human donor in good health. Some libraries in this study had Jurkat cell RNA spiked in. The sample was naive CD8+ T cells from blood, with Jurkat cell RNA spiked in. The subset was: FACS-sorted CD8+CD4-CCR7+CD45RA+ naive T cells. This sequence joins TRBV11-2 and TRBJ1-1; 7 bases fit TRBD1. In DNA, the CDR3 is TGTGCCAGCAGTGTGGGACAGCTTATGAACACTGAAGCTTTCTTA. Protein product: CASSVGQLMNTEAFL.